A single T cell receptor (beta chain) is shown here with its context. Participant age was about 18 to 89 years, and participants resided in approximately 25 US areas. In assigning cohorts, the study relied on participant-reported clinical history. This entry belongs to a study of blood T cell repertoires in COVID-19. The method was immunoSEQ multiplex PCR; TCRdb's version includes in-frame clones alone and lacks a portion of them. The data hold 110,000 to 150,000 clones, with about nine tenths observed a single time. This TCR was sampled from a middle-aged man who had recovered from COVID-19. Source material: PBMCs or T cells enriched from blood (not recorded which).

The CDR3, as DNA: TGTGCCAGTAGTCGAGAGCTGAACTATGGCTACACCTTC. As protein: CASSRELNYGYTF. This chain uses TRBV19 with TRBJ1-2; D unclear. With 5 bases removed from V and 2 bases from J, the gap between germline ends came to 9 bases. CDR1 is LNHDA and CDR2 is SQIVND in the germline V gene (reference sequence). This CDR3 region has 13 residues. The entire variable domain, with the rest obtained from reference TRBV19 and TRBJ1-2, is as follows: DGGITQSPKYLFRKEGQNVTLSCEQNLNHDAMYWYRQDPGQGLRLIYYSQIVNDFQKGDIAEGYSVSREKKESFPLTVTSAQKNPTAFYLCASSRELNYGYTFGSGTRLTVV.